The present TCR beta chain was sequenced within a study of CD8 T cells in ankylosing spondylitis. Worth noting for this clonotype: Its target is unknown.

Study results and caveats: There was reportedly significant enrichment of clones that were disease-linked in matched ankylosing spondylitis synovial fluid. Disease-linked clones, CD8+, were relatively rare in peripheral blood. A TCR beta motif made of several highly homologous variants seemed typical of ankylosing spondylitis blood. Prior literature has documented some motif variants in synovial fluid and blood from reactive arthritis.

The TCR beta libraries were generated through quantitative 5'-RACE incorporating molecular barcodes. TCRdb fed the 5' RACE reads into MiXCR, producing one record per CDR3 protein. The data hold hundreds of thousands of distinct CDR3 sequences, with roughly 26% observed a single time. Germline CDR1 reads SGHRS; CDR2 reads YFSETQ. This CDR3 has 17 amino acids. V was pared by 2 bases and J by 4 bases, with 11 bases of the junction left unmatched. Sequencing was performed on blood, either unsorted or a sorted T cell fraction (not recorded which). The receptor was isolated from a male donor with ankylosing spondylitis. The chain has TRBV5-1 and TRBJ1-1; 10 bases are shared with TRBD1. The CDR3 DNA follows: TGCGCCAGCAGCTTCCCAACAGGGACAGGGGCGGCCACTGAAGCTTTCTTT. Translation gives CASSFPTGTGAATEAFF.